Each of the 10 T cell receptor beta chains below was sequenced from the same sample in a study of CD8+CD57+ T cells in acquired aplastic anemia. According to the study, genomic DNA was the template for TCR beta VDJ and CDR3 profiling. TCRdb independently ran MiXCR on the reads; one entry per CDR3 protein. In the table there are about 420,000 distinct CDR3 sequences, 60% to 80% of which are singletons. Sequenced sample: sorted CD4+, CD8+, or CD8+CD57+ T cells (not recorded which) from PBMCs. Receptor source: a human donor in good health, serving as a control.

This clonotype showed up just once. The CDR3 does not close with the conserved phenylalanine or tryptophan, likely indicating a read error. No DNA is shown, since the ends of the CDR3 on it are uncertain; the CDR3 is the one TCRdb lists. The gene calls are TRBV14 and TRBJ1-6; the D call of TRBD1 is as the table states it, not checked on the DNA. The CDR3 is 13 amino acids long, termini counted. The V gene's germline CDR1 is SGHDN and CDR2 FVKESK. The CDR3 sequence is CASSQDVGGHNHL.

This clonotype has at least ten counts. This rearrangement joins TRBV6-2 or TRBV6-3 to TRBJ1-2, with 8 bases matching TRBD1. V lost 8 bases to trimming and J lost 2 bases; unmatched junction nucleotides: 7. Germline V gene data show CDR1 as MNHEY and CDR2 as SVGEGT. There are 14 residues in the CDR3. Here the CDR3 DNA reads TGTGCCAGCGGAAGACAGGGGCTGAACTATGGCTACACCTTC. Encoded protein: CASGRQGLNYGYTF.

V and J are TRBV2 and TRBJ1-2, with 8 bases lining up with TRBD1. Germline CDR1 is SNHLY and CDR2 is FYNNEI. Germline trimming cut 7 bases from V and 2 bases from J; bases unmatched to any gene: 6. This CDR3 region has 14 residues. Here the CDR3 DNA reads TGTGCCAGCACTCTTAGGACAGGGAACTATGGCTACACCTTC. Encoded protein: CASTLRTGNYGYTF.

Of note for this clonotype: At one boundary the junction diverges from the germline segment, which might be a read error. The chain carries TRBV7-2 and TRBJ1-4; no reliable D call. The CDR3 has 14 residues. Germline V gene data show CDR1 as SGHTA and CDR2 as FQGNSA. Written as DNA, the CDR3 is TGTGCCAGCAGTGAAACTCGTCTCCATGAAACACTGTTTTTT. It yields the protein CASSETRLHETLFF.

This clonotype occurred a few times. The chain has TRBV7-8 and TRBJ1-1; 7 bases align to TRBD1. CDR3 length: 13 amino acids. V lost 1 base to trimming and J lost 5 bases; unmatched junction nucleotides: 1. The germline V gene has CDR1 SGHVS and CDR2 FQNEAQ. The CDR3 loop is CASSLVQGTEAFF. CDR3 nucleotide sequence: TGTGCCAGCAGCTTAGTACAGGGGACTGAAGCTTTCTTT.

This clonotype occurred a few times. V usage is TRBV6-2 or TRBV6-3 and J usage is TRBJ2-5; TRBD2 agrees at 11 bases. The CDR3 extends over 20 amino acids. The germline V gene encodes CDR1 MNHEY and CDR2 SVGEGT. With 8 bases clipped from V and 5 bases from J, the junction kept 25 bases outside the gene matches. CDR3 DNA sequence: TGTGCCAGCGGACCCGGGACAGGGATAGCGGGGGGGCGATATAGGGAGACCCAGTACTTC. Protein: CASGPGTGIAGGRYRETQYF.

As for this clonotype: Relative to the germline gene, one junction end is altered; a read error may explain this. The V and J genes are TRBV7-2 and TRBJ1-6, with D possibly matching TRBD1 (6 bases). Germline loops: CDR1 SGHTA, CDR2 FQGNSA. The CDR3 is made up of 16 amino acids. Here the CDR3 reads CASTCTGWVYNSRLHF. In nucleotides, the CDR3 is TGTGCCAGCACGTGTACAGGGTGGGTGTATAACTCACGCCTCCACTTT.

With regard to this clonotype: A read error may produce the germline difference seen at one junction end. The V gene is TRBV7-9, the J gene TRBJ1-1; perhaps TRBD1 as D (6 bases). The CDR3 runs to 14 residues. The germline gives CDR1 SEHNR, CDR2 FQNEAQ (reference sequence). The CDR3 DNA reads as TGTGCCAGCAGCCCACAGGGAGGGGACACTGAAGCTTACTTT. Protein: CASSPQGGDTEAYF.

The chain joins TRBV19 to TRBJ1-6, with D possibly matching TRBD1 (5 bases). V shed 7 bases and J shed 10 bases, with 17 bases lying between them. From germline, CDR1 is LNHDA and CDR2 SQIVND (reference sequence). This CDR3 is built from 14 residues. The CDR3: CASTPGQGGSPLHF. Here the CDR3 DNA reads TGTGCCAGTACCCCTGGGCAGGGCGGCTCACCCCTCCACTTT. The full variable domain, rest sourced from reference TRBV19 and TRBJ1-6, is DGGITQSPKYLFRKEGQNVTLSCEQNLNHDAMYWYRQDPGQGLRLIYYSQIVNDFQKGDIAEGYSVSREKKESFPLTVTSAQKNPTAFYLCASTPGQGGSPLHFGNGTRLTVT.

Regarding this clonotype: The junction differs from germline at one of its ends, possibly a read error. The V and J genes are TRBV29-1 and TRBJ2-5; D may be TRBD2 (6 bases). Germline CDR1 reads SQVTM; CDR2 reads ANQGSEA. This CDR3 contains 13 residues. Here the CDR3 DNA reads TGCAGCGTTGACGGGAGTGGGAACACTACAGCGTTCTTT. This encodes CSVDGSGNTTAFF.